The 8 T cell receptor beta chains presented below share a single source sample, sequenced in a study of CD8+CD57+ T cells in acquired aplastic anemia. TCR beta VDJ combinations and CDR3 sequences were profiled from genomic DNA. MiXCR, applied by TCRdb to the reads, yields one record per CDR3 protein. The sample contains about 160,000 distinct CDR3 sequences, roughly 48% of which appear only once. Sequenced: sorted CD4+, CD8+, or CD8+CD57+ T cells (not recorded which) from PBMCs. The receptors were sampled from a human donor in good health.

CDR3 loop: CASRRRDGNTGELFF. The CDR3 nucleotides are TGTGCCAGCAGACGAAGGGACGGAAACACCGGGGAGCTGTTTTTT. The chain links TRBV2 to TRBJ2-2; D is tentatively TRBD1 or TRBD2 (5 bases each). The germline gives CDR1 SNHLY, CDR2 FYNNEI. V was cut by 6 bases and J by 2 bases, with 13 bases left in between. The CDR3 consists of 15 residues.

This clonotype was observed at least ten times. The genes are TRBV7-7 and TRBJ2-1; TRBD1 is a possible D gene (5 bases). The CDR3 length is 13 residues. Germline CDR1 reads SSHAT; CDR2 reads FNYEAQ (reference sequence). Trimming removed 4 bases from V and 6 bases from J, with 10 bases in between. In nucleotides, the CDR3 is TGTGCCAGCAGCTCTCAGGGTCGCAATGAGCAGTTCTTC. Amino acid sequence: CASSSQGRNEQFF. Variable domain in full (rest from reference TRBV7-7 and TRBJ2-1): GAGVSQSPRYKVTKRGQDVTLRCDPISSHATLYWYQQALGQGPEFLTYFNYEAQPDKSGLPSDRFSAERPEGSISTLTIQRTEQRDSAMYRCASSSQGRNEQFFGPGTRLTVL.

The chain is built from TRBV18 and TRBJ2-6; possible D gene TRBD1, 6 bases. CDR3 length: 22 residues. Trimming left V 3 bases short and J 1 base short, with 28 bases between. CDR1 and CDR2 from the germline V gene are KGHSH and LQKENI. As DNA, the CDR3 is TGTGCCAGCTCACCCCAACCCTGGACAGAGCTTCGATTTTCTTCTGGGGCCAACGTCCTGACTTTC. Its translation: CASSPQPWTELRFSSGANVLTF. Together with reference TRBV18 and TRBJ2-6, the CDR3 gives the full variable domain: NAGVMQNPRHLVRRRGQEARLRCSPMKGHSHVYWYRQLPEEGLKFMVYLQKENIIDESGMPKERFSAEFPKEGPSILRIQQVVRGDSAAYFCASSPQPWTELRFSSGANVLTFGAGSRLTVL.

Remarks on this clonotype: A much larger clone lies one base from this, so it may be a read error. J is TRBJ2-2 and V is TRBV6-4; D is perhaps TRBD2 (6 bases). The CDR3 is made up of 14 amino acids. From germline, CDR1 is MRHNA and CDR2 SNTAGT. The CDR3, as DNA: TGTGCCAGCAGTAGGGACTTTAACACCGGGAAGCTGTTTTTT. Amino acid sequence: CASSRDFNTGKLFF.

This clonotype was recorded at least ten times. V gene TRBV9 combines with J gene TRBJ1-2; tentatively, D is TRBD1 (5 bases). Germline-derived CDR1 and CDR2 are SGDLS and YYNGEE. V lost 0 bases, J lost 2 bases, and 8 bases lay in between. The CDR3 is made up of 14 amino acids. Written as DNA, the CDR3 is TGTGCCAGCAGCGTAGGACAGACGAACTATGGCTACACCTTC. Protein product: CASSVGQTNYGYTF.

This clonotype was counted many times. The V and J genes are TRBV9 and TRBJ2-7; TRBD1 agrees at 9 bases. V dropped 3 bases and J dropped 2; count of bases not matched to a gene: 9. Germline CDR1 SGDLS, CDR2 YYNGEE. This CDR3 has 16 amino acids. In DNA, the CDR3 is TGTGCCAGCAGCGGAACTGGACAGGGGAACCCCTACGAGCAGTACTTC. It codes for CASSGTGQGNPYEQYF.

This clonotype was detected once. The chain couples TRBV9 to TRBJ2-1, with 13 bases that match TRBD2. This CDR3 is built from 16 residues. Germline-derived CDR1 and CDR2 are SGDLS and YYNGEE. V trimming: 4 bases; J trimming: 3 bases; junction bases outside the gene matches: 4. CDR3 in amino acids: CASSRTSGSVYNEQFF. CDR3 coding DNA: TGTGCCAGCAGCAGGACTAGCGGGAGTGTCTACAATGAGCAGTTCTTC.

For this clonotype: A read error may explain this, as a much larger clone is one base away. The CDR3 spells CASSFAGQGHNGFTF. CDR3 in DNA: TGTGCCAGCAGCTTCGCGGGACAGGGCCATAATGGCTTCACCTTC. J is TRBJ1-2 and V is TRBV5-5; 9 bases match TRBD1. Germline CDR1 reads SGHKS; CDR2 reads YYEKEE (reference sequence). The CDR3 has 15 amino acids. The full variable domain, its missing parts supplied by reference TRBV5-5 and TRBJ1-2, is DAGVTQSPTHLIKTRGQQVTLRCSPISGHKSVSWYQQVLGQGPQFIFQYYEKEERGRGNFPDRFSARQFPNYSSELNVNALLLGDSALYLCASSFAGQGHNGFTFGSGTRLTVV.